This T cell receptor (beta chain) emerged from a study of cytomegalovirus exposure and HLA in healthy donors. The PCR contained 60 Vbeta and 13 Jbeta primers. Profiling relied on immunoSEQ multiplex PCR, and the TCRdb table lists in-frame clones only, not all of them. The sample holds about 200,000 clones, more than 70% seen once. Germline values: CDR1 SGHRS, CDR2 YFSETQ. There are 13 residues in the CDR3. V lost 7 bases to trimming and J lost 0 bases; unmatched junction nucleotides: 4. This receptor was identified in a middle-aged man in good health and CMV-seropositive. The specimen was PBMCs. This chain uses TRBV5-1 with TRBJ2-7, with 7 bases that match TRBD2. The CDR3 coding sequence is TGCGCCAGCTCCGGGACTACCTCCTACGAGCAGTACTTC. This codes for CASSGTTSYEQYF.